The 24 T cell receptor beta chains below come from one sample, sequenced in a study of blood T cell repertoires in COVID-19 (dated by TCRdb to 2018 to 2020). Library creation used the immunoSEQ multiplex PCR assay. As stored in TCRdb, this immuneACCESS dataset retains in-frame rearrangements with V and J assigned. A fraction of the clones does not appear; measured against another copy, unresolved V genes explain less than half of the discrepancy, and the remainder lacks a known reason. The sample data list 190,000 or so clones, and approximately 84% of these were observed just once. The top ten constitute 6.5% to 9.5% of the sample. The sequenced sample was PBMCs or T cells enriched from blood (not recorded which). These TCRs come from a man in his forties who had recovered from COVID-19.

The V call is TRBV5-1, the J call TRBJ1-2, with D possibly matching TRBD1 (6 bases). V gave up 3 bases and J gave up 6 bases, with 9 bases separating them. This CDR3 has 12 amino acids. Germline CDR1 is SGHRS and CDR2 is YFSETQ. DNA of the CDR3: TGCGCCAGCAGCTCGAACAGGGATGGCTACACCTTC. Translating it yields CASSSNRDGYTF.

The chain links TRBV28 to TRBJ1-2; TRBD1 might be the D (6 bases). V lost 3 bases and J 4 bases, leaving 9 bases between the germline ends. The CDR3 has 13 amino acids. CDR1 is MDHEN and CDR2 is SYDVKM in the germline V gene. DNA of the CDR3: TGTGCCAGCAGTTTTCCAGGGGTCTATGGCTACACCTTC. It translates to CASSFPGVYGYTF.

This clone came up a few times. The J gene is TRBJ1-2, the V gene TRBV3-1 (or the pseudogene TRBV3-2); possibly TRBD1 for D (6 bases). Per the germline V gene, CDR1 is LGHDT and CDR2 is YNNKEL (reference sequence). There are 13 residues in the CDR3. Trimming left V 5 bases short and J 8 bases short, with 15 bases between. The CDR3 is CASSFRDNRGYTF. The CDR3 nucleotides are TGTGCCAGCAGCTTCCGGGACAATCGAGGCTACACCTTC.

The rearrangement joins TRBV24-1 to TRBJ2-3; possible D gene TRBD2, 6 bases. This CDR3 has 19 residues. V was pared by 5 bases and J by 2 bases, with 25 bases between. Germline V lookup: CDR1 KGHDR, CDR2 SFDVKD. The CDR3 DNA reads TGTGCCACCAGTGCTACGTGGCCCGAGGGTGGGGGGTACACAGATACGCAGTATTTT. This sequence encodes CATSATWPEGGGYTDTQYF.

The J gene is TRBJ2-7, the V gene TRBV7-9, with 7 bases aligning to TRBD1. Trimming took 4 bases from V and 3 from J; bases not matched to a gene: 12. Germline CDR1 and CDR2: SEHNR and FQNEAQ (reference sequence). The CDR3 runs to 16 residues. CDR3 loop: CASSSSRPTGLYEQYF. CDR3 nucleotides: TGTGCCAGCAGCTCCAGCCGGCCGACAGGGCTCTACGAGCAGTACTTC.

This clone is a singleton in its sample. The CDR3 region is CASSTTGVITTGEQFF. The CDR3, as DNA: TGTGCCAGTAGTACAACCGGGGTTATAACGACCGGTGAGCAGTTCTTC. J is TRBJ2-1 and V is TRBV19, with D possibly being TRBD2 (5 bases). CDR3 length equals 16 residues. Germline values: CDR1 LNHDA, CDR2 SQIVND (reference sequence). The V and J ends lost 4 bases and 9 bases respectively, with 22 bases between them.

The chain uses TRBV5-6 and TRBJ2-1; no clear D. In germline, CDR1 is SGHDT, CDR2 YYEEEE. The V end lost 0 bases, the J end lost 0 bases, and 10 bases lay between the germline ends. This CDR3 comprises 16 residues. CDR3: CASSLDPSLSYNEQFF. The CDR3 nucleotides are TGTGCCAGCAGCTTGGATCCGAGCCTCTCCTACAATGAGCAGTTCTTC. The full variable domain, rest sourced from reference TRBV5-6 and TRBJ2-1, is DAGVTQSPTHLIKTRGQQVTLRCSPKSGHDTVSWYQQALGQGPQFIFQYYEEEERQRGNFPDRFSGHQFPNYSSELNVNALLLGDSALYLCASSLDPSLSYNEQFFGPGTRLTVL.

The CDR3: CASSWGTGQHEQFF. CDR3 in DNA: TGCGCCAGCAGCTGGGGGACAGGGCAGCATGAGCAGTTCTTC. The chain couples TRBV5-1 to TRBJ2-1; 9 bases are shared with TRBD1. Germline V gene sequence: CDR1 SGHRS, CDR2 YFSETQ. With 3 bases clipped from V and 8 bases from J, the junction kept 6 bases outside the gene matches. The CDR3 consists of 14 residues.

The J gene is TRBJ1-5, the V gene TRBV7-8; D is perhaps TRBD1 (6 bases). The CDR3 runs 15 residues. Germline lookup yields CDR1 SGHVS and CDR2 FQNEAQ. Trimming cost V 5 bases and J 0 bases, with 11 bases left between them. CDR3 in DNA: TGTGCCAGCAGCATACAGGGACGTAGCAATCAGCCCCAGCATTTT. As protein: CASSIQGRSNQPQHF. Using reference TRBV7-8 and TRBJ1-5 for the parts outside the CDR3, the full variable domain is GAGVSQSPRYKVAKRGQDVALRCDPISGHVSLFWYQQALGQGPEFLTYFQNEAQLDKSGLPSDRFFAERPEGSVSTLKIQRTQQEDSAVYLCASSIQGRSNQPQHFGDGTRLSIL.

The chain has TRBV27 and TRBJ1-6; 8 bases match TRBD1. V dropped 4 bases and J dropped 14; count of bases not matched to a gene: 10. This CDR3 has 14 amino acids. Germline CDR1 MNHEY, CDR2 SMNVEV (reference sequence). CDR3 in amino acids: CASSYLPGQETLHF. The DNA for the CDR3 is TGTGCCAGCAGTTACCTACCGGGACAGGAAACCCTCCACTTT.

This clone has only a few counts. The rearrangement links TRBV5-1 to TRBJ2-2; TRBD1 matches at 9 bases. The CDR3 contains 15 residues. Germline CDR1 SGHRS, CDR2 YFSETQ. The junction had 1 base not matched to a gene; V was cut back by 4 bases and J by 0 bases. The CDR3 sequence is CASSRDRANTGELFF. CDR3 nucleotides: TGCGCCAGCAGCCGGGACAGGGCGAACACCGGGGAGCTGTTTTTT.

The rearrangement joins TRBV2 to TRBJ1-5; TRBD1 might be the D (6 bases). CDR3 size: 14 residues. V lost 2 bases and J lost 2, with 7 bases in between. Germline CDR1 SNHLY, CDR2 FYNNEI. The CDR3: CASSEKGGNQPQHF. The CDR3 coding sequence is TGTGCCAGCAGTGAAAAGGGGGGCAATCAGCCCCAGCATTTT.

This clone was found once. The V call is TRBV29-1, the J call TRBJ2-5, with 7 bases fitting TRBD2. The V gene's germline CDR1 is SQVTM and CDR2 ANQGSEA. Trimming removed 4 bases from V and 5 bases from J; junction bases left unmatched: 4. There are 12 residues in the CDR3. The CDR3 here is CSVVKGGETQYF. DNA for the CDR3: TGCAGCGTTGTGAAGGGAGGGGAGACCCAGTACTTC.

The V and J genes are TRBV9 and TRBJ1-6; D remains unclear. The ends were cut back, 3 bases at V and 5 bases at J, with 9 bases in the middle. CDR3 length: 14 residues. Germline V gives CDR1 SGDLS, CDR2 YYNGEE. CDR3 DNA: TGTGCCAGCAGCGCTGATACAAATAATTCACCCCTCCACTTT. Amino acid sequence: CASSADTNNSPLHF.

This clone was recorded a few times. The chain joins TRBV5-1 to TRBJ2-7; a weak D match, TRBD2 (5 bases). The CDR3 has 15 amino acids. Per germline, CDR1 SGHRS and CDR2 YFSETQ. Trimming shortened V by 0 bases and J by 6 bases, and 16 bases separated the two germline ends. CDR3 nucleotide sequence: TGCGCCAGCAGCTTGGGGAGGACTCTAAGCCTCGAGCAGTACTTC. As protein: CASSLGRTLSLEQYF.

The chain recombines TRBV10-3 with TRBJ1-6; TRBD1 matches at 7 bases. The CDR3 covers 15 residues. Germline CDR1 is ENHRY and CDR2 is SYGVKD. The J segment lost 4 bases and the V segment lost 4 bases, leaving 4 bases of the junction unmatched. The CDR3 loop is CAISGQGLYNSPLHF. CDR3 sequence (DNA): TGTGCCATCAGTGGACAGGGTTTATATAATTCACCCCTCCACTTT.

Concerning this clone: At the DNA level, this CDR3 is encoded by other sequences in the same sample as well. V is TRBV4-2 and J is TRBJ1-2; tentatively, D is TRBD1 (6 bases). The CDR3 runs 14 residues. The V gene lost 1 base and the J gene lost 3 bases, with 9 bases spanning the gap. Germline V gives CDR1 LGHNA, CDR2 YNFKEQ. The CDR3 region has the DNA TGTGCCAGCAGCCAAGCGACAGGCGACTATGGCTACACCTTC. Its translation: CASSQATGDYGYTF.

The V gene is TRBV5-8, the J gene TRBJ2-3, with TRBD2 identical over 8 bases. Germline V CDR1 and CDR2: SGHTS, YDEGEE. The V segment lost 0 bases and the J segment 2 bases; nucleotides outside the gene matches: 5. The CDR3 is 16 residues long. The CDR3 DNA sequence: TGTGCCAGCAGCTTGGGACGGGGGGGCTACACAGATACGCAGTATTTT. It codes for CASSLGRGGYTDTQYF.

The chain joins TRBV2 to TRBJ1-5, with D possibly being TRBD1 (5 bases). V lost 8 bases and J 4 bases, leaving 12 bases between the germline ends. The CDR3 length is 13 residues. The V gene's germline CDR1 is SNHLY and CDR2 FYNNEI. The CDR3 reads CASGGDGNQPQHF. The CDR3 DNA follows: TGTGCCAGCGGAGGGGACGGGAATCAGCCCCAGCATTTT.

This chain links TRBV7-2 with TRBJ1-5; TRBD1 matches 8 bases. This CDR3 region has 15 residues. Trimming at V came to 4 bases and at J to 2 bases, leaving 4 bases not matched to a gene. Germline CDR1 and CDR2: SGHTA and FQGNSA. The CDR3 reads CASSYATGGNQPQHF. CDR3 DNA: TGTGCCAGCAGCTACGCGACAGGGGGCAATCAGCCCCAGCATTTT.

This clone showed up just a few times. The rearrangement uses TRBV29-1 and TRBJ1-1; a possible D gene is TRBD1 (5 bases). Germline V gives CDR1 SQVTM, CDR2 ANQGSEA. The CDR3 loop spans 13 amino acids. Trimming took 3 bases from V and 4 from J, leaving 12 bases between them. The CDR3 reads CSVDTGSATEAFF. The CDR3 DNA reads as TGCAGCGTTGACACAGGTTCGGCCACTGAAGCTTTCTTT.

The CDR3 DNA reads as TGCGCCAGCAGCTTCAGGGGGTCTAGCTTCGACGACGAGCAGTACTTC. This gives the protein CASSFRGSSFDDEQYF. V and J are TRBV5-1 and TRBJ2-7; 7 bases match TRBD1. The V and J ends lost 2 bases and 5 bases, in that order; junction bases with no gene match: 13. The CDR3 contains 16 residues. The V gene's germline CDR1 is SGHRS and CDR2 YFSETQ.

In regard to this clone: Within the sample, other DNA sequences also encode this same CDR3. This sequence joins TRBV28 and TRBJ1-6, with 9 bases fitting TRBD1. CDR1 is MDHEN, CDR2 SYDVKM, per germline. This CDR3 has 14 amino acids. Germline trimming cut 6 bases from V and 7 bases from J; bases unmatched to any gene: 4. This chain's CDR3 is CASRTGTGNSPLHF. The CDR3 bases are TGTGCCAGCAGGACCGGGACAGGGAATTCACCCCTCCACTTT.

The chain combines TRBV19 with TRBJ1-5, with a weak D call TRBD1 (6 bases). V was shortened by 9 bases and J by 4 bases, with 19 bases between the two germline ends. The CDR3 runs 15 residues. The germline gives CDR1 LNHDA, CDR2 SQIVND (reference sequence). Written as DNA, the CDR3 is TGTGCCAGCAATACAGGGTTGGTTTGGAATCAGCCCCAGCATTTT. This encodes CASNTGLVWNQPQHF.